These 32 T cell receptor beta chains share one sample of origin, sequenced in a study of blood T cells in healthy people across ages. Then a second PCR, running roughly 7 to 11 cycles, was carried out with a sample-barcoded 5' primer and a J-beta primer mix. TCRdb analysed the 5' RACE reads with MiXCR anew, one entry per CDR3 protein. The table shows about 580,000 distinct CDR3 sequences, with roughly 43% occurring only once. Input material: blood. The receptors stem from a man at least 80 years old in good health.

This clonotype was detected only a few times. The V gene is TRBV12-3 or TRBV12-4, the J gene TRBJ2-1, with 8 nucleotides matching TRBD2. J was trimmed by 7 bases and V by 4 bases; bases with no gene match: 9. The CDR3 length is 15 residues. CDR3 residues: CASSWDGRGWNEQFF. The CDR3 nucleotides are TGTGCCAGCAGTTGGGACGGGAGGGGTTGGAATGAGCAGTTCTTC.

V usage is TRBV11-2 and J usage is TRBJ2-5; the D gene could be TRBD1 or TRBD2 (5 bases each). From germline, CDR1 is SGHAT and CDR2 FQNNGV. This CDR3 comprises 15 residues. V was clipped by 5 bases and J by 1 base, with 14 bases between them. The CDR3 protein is CASSHPTGAQETQYF. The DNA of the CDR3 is TGTGCCAGCAGCCACCCCACCGGGGCCCAAGAGACCCAGTACTTC.

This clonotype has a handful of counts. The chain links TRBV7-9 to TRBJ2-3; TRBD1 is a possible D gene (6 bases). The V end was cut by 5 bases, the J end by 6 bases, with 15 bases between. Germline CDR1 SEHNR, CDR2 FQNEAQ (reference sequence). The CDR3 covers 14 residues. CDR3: CASSEGHPGDTQYF. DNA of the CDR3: TGTGCCAGCAGCGAGGGACACCCGGGGGATACGCAGTATTTT.

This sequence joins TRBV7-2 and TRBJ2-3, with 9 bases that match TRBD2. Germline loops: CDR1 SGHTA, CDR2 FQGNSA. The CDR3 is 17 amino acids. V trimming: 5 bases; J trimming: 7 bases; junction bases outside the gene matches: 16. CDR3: CASSPAEARGGSNTQYF. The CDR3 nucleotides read TGTGCCAGCAGCCCTGCCGAAGCGCGGGGGGGCTCGAATACGCAGTATTTT.

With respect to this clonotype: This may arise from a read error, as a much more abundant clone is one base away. This chain's CDR3 is CAGSYSGSTGHSPLHF. Written as DNA, the CDR3 is TGTGCCGGCAGTTATTCTGGTTCGACAGGGCATTCACCCCTCCACTTT. The V gene is TRBV6-6, the J gene TRBJ1-6; TRBD1 aligns across 7 bases. The CDR3 runs to 16 residues. Germline values: CDR1 MNHNY, CDR2 SVGAGI (reference sequence).

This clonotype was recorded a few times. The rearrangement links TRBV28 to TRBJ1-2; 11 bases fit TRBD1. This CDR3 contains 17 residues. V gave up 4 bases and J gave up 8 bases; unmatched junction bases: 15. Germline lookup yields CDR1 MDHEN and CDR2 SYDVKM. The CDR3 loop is CASSSYRIGTGGSGYTF. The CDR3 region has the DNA TGTGCCAGCAGTTCATACCGCATCGGGACAGGGGGTTCGGGCTACACCTTC.

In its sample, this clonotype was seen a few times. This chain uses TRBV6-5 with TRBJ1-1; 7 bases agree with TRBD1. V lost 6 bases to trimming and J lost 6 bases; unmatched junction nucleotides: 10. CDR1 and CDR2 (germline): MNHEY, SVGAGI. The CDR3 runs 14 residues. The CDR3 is CASRSGDRVAEAFF. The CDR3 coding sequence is TGTGCCAGCAGATCCGGCGACAGGGTCGCTGAAGCTTTCTTT.

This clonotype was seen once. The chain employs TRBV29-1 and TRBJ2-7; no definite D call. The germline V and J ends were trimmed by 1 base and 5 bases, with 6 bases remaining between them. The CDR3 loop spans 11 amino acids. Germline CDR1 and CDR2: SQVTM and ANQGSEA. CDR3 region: CSVEGVDEQYF. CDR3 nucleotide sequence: TGCAGCGTTGAAGGAGTCGACGAGCAGTACTTC.

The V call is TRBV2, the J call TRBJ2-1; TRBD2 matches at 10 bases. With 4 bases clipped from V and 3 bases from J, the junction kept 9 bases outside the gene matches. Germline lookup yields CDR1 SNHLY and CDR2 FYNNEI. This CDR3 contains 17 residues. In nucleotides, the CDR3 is TGTGCCAGCAGTGGGGCTAGCGGGGGCCGATTCTACAATGAGCAGTTCTTC. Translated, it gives CASSGASGGRFYNEQFF.

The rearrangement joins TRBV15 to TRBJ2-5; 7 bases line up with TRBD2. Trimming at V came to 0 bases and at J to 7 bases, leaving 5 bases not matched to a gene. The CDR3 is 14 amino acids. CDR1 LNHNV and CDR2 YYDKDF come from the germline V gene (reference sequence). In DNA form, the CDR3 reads TGTGCCACCAGCAGAGACTGGGGGGGATGGACCCAGTACTTC. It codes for CATSRDWGGWTQYF.

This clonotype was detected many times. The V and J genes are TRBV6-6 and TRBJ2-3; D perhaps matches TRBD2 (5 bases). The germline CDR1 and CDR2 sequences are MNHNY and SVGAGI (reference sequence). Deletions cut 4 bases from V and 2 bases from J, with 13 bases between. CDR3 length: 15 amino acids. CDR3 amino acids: CASSSTAGNTDTQYF. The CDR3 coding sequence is TGTGCCAGCAGTTCCACAGCCGGGAACACAGATACGCAGTATTTT.

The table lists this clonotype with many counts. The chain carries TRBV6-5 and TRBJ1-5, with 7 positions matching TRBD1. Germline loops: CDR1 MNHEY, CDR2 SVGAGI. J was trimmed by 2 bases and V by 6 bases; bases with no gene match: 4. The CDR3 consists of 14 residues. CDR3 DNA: TGTGCCAGCAGCCCCGGACAGGGCAATCAGCCCCAGCATTTT. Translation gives CASSPGQGNQPQHF.

DNA of the CDR3: TGCAGCGTTGCGAGCCAGGTTTCGCAGCCCCAGCATTTT. Its translation: CSVASQVSQPQHF. This rearrangement joins TRBV29-1 to TRBJ1-5; no clear D. The CDR3 is 13 amino acids. The germline CDR1 and CDR2 sequences are SQVTM and ANQGSEA. V lost 4 bases and J 7 bases, leaving 14 bases between the germline ends.

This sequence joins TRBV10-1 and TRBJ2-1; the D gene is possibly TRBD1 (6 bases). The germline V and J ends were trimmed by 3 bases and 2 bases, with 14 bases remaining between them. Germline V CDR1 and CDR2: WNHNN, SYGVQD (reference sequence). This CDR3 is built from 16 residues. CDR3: CASSDQWTEPYNEQFF. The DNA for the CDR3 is TGCGCCAGCAGTGACCAATGGACAGAGCCCTACAATGAGCAGTTCTTC.

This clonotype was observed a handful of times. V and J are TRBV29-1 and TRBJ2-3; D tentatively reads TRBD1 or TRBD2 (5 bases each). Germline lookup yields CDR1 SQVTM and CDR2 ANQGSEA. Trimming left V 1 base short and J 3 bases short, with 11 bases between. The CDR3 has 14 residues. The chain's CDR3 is CSVEGGAGTDTQYF. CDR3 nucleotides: TGCAGCGTTGAAGGAGGGGCAGGTACAGATACGCAGTATTTT.

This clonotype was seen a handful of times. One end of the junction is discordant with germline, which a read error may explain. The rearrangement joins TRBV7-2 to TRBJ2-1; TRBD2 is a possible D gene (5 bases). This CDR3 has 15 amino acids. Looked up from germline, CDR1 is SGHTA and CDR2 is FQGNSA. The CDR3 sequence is CASSIAGIPRSKQFF. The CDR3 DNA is TGTGCCAGCAGCATAGCCGGGATCCCACGTTCTAAGCAGTTCTTC.

Here the CDR3 reads CASSLGAHSNQPQHF. The CDR3 DNA is TGTGCCAGCAGTTTAGGGGCTCATAGCAATCAGCCCCAGCATTTT. V is TRBV12-3 or TRBV12-4 and J is TRBJ1-5; D not certain. The V end was cut by 1 base, the J end by 0 bases, with 7 bases between. The length of the CDR3 is 15 residues.

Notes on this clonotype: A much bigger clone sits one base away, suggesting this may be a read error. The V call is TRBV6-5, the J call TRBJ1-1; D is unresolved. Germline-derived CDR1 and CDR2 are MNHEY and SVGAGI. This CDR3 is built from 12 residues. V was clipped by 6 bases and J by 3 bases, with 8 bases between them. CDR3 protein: CASRELDTEAFF. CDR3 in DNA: TGTGCCAGCAGAGAGCTGGACACTGAAGCTTTCTTT.

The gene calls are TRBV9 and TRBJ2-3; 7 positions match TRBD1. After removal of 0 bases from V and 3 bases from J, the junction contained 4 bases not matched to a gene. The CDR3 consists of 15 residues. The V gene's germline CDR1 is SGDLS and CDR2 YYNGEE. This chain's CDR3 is CASSVDRGATDTQYF. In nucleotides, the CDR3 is TGTGCCAGCAGCGTAGACAGGGGTGCAACAGATACGCAGTATTTT.

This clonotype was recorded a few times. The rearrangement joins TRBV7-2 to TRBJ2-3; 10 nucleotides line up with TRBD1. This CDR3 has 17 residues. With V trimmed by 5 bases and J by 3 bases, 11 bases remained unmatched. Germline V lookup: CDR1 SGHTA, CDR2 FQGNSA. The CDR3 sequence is CASSAQTGGALTDTQYF. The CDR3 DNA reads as TGTGCCAGCAGCGCACAGACAGGGGGCGCTTTAACAGATACGCAGTATTTT.

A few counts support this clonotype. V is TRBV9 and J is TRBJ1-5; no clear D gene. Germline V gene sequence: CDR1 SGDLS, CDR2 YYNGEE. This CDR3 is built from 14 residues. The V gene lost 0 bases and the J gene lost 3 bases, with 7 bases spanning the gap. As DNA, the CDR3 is TGTGCCAGCAGCGTAGGCAGGCTCAATCAGCCCCAGCATTTT. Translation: CASSVGRLNQPQHF.

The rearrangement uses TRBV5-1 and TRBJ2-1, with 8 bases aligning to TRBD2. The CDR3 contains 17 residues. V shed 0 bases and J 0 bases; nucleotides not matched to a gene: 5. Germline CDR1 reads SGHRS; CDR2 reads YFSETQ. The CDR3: CASSLGLARSSYNEQFF. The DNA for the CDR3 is TGCGCCAGCAGCTTGGGACTAGCGCGGAGCTCCTACAATGAGCAGTTCTTC.

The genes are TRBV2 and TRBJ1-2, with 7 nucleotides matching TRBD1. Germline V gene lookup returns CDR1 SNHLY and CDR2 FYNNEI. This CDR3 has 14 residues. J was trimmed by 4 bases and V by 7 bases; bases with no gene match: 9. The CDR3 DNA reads TGTGCCAGCATGGACGAGGGGGCTGGCTATGGCTACACCTTC. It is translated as CASMDEGAGYGYTF.

The CDR3 spells CASSLGSKKGWPLHF. The CDR3 bases are TGTGCCAGCAGCTTAGGGTCTAAGAAAGGGTGGCCCCTCCACTTT. The chain recombines TRBV7-2 with TRBJ1-6; unclear D gene. Germline V gene lookup returns CDR1 SGHTA and CDR2 FQGNSA. V was trimmed by 1 base and J by 13 bases, leaving 17 bases between them. The CDR3 consists of 15 residues.

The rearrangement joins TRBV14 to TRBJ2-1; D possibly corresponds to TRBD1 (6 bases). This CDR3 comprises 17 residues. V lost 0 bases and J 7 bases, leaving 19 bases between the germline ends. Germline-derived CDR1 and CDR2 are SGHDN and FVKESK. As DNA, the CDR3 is TGTGCCAGCAGCCAAGATCGAGGAGGATCTCAGGGGAATGAGCAGTTCTTC. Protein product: CASSQDRGGSQGNEQFF.

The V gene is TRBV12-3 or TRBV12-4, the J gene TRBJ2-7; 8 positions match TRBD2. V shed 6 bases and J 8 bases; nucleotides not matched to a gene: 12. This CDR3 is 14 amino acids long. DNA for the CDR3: TGTGCCAGCAGCCCGACCGCCGCGGGGGGTAAGCAGTACTTC. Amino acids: CASSPTAAGGKQYF.

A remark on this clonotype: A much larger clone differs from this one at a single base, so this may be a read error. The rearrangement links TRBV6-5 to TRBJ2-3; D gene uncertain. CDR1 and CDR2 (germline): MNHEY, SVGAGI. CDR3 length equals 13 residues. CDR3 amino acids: CDSSRRSTDTQYF. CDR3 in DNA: TGTGACAGCAGCCGCCGAAGCACAGATACGCAGTATTTT.

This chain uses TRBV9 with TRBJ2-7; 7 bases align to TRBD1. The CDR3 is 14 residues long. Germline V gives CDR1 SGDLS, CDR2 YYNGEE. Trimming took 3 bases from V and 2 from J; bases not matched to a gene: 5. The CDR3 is CASSETGAPYEQYF. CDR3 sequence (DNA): TGTGCCAGCAGCGAAACAGGGGCCCCCTACGAGCAGTACTTC.

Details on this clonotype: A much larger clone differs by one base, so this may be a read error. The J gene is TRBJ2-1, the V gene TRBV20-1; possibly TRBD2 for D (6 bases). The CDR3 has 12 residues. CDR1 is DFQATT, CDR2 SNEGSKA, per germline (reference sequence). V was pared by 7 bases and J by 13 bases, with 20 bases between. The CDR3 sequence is CSGGTSQETQFF. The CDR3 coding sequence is TGCAGTGGCGGGACTTCCCAAGAGACCCAGTTCTTC.

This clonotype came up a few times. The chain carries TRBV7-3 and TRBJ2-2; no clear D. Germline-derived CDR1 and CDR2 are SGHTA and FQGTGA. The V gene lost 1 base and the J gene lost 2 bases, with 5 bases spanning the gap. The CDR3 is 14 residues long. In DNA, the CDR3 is TGTGCCAGCAGCTTAAATAGAAACACCGGGGAGCTGTTTTTT. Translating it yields CASSLNRNTGELFF.

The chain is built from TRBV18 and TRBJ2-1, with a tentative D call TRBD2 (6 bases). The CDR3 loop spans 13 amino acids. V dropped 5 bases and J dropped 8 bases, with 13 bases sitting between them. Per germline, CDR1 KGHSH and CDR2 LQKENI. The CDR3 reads CASSIGSGDEQFF. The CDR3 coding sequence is TGTGCCAGCTCAATAGGCTCGGGGGATGAGCAGTTCTTC.

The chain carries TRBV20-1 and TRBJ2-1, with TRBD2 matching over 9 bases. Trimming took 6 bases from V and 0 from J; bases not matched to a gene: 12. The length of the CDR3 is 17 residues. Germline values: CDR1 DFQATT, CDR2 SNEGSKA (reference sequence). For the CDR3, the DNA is TGCAGTGCCCCTTCGGCGGGGGGGGACAGCTCCTACAATGAGCAGTTCTTC. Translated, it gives CSAPSAGGDSSYNEQFF.